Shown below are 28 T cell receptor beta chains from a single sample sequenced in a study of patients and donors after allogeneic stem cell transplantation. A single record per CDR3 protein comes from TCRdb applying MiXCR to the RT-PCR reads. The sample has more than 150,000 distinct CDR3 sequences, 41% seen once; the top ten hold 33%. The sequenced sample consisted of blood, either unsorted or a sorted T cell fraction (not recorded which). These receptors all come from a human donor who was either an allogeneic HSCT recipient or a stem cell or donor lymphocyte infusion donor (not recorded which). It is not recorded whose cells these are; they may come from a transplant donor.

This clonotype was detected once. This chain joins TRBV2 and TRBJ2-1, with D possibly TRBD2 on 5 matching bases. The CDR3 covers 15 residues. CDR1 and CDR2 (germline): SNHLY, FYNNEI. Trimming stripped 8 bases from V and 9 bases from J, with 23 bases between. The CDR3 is CASVSAYGMVGEQFF. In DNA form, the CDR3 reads TGTGCCAGCGTTTCGGCCTACGGGATGGTGGGTGAGCAGTTCTTC.

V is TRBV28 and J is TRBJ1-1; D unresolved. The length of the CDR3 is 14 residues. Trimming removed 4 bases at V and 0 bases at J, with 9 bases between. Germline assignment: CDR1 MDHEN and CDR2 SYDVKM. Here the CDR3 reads CASSSVHMNTEAFF. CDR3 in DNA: TGTGCCAGCAGTTCAGTTCACATGAACACTGAAGCTTTCTTT.

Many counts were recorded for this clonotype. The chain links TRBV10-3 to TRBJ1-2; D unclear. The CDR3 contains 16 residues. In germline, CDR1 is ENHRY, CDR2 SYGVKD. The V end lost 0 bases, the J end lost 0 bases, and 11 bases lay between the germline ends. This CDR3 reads CAISESGGRANYGYTF. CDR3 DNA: TGTGCCATCAGTGAGTCGGGTGGCAGAGCTAACTATGGCTACACCTTC.

CDR3 in amino acids: CASNPWQGASETQYF. The CDR3, as DNA: TGTGCCAGCAACCCCTGGCAGGGCGCTTCGGAGACCCAGTACTTC. The chain combines TRBV7-2 with TRBJ2-5, with a weak D call TRBD1 (5 bases). The CDR3 sequence is 15 residues long. Trimming stripped 7 bases from V and 5 bases from J, with 20 bases between. The germline gives CDR1 SGHTA, CDR2 FQGNSA.

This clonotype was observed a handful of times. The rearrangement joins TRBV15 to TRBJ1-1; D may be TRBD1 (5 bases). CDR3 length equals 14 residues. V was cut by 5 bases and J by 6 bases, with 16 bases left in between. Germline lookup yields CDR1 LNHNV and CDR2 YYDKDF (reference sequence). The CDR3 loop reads CATSARTGASEAFF. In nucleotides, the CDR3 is TGTGCCACCAGCGCGCGGACCGGGGCATCTGAAGCTTTCTTT. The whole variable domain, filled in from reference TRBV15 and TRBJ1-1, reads DAMVIQNPRYQVTQFGKPVTLSCSQTLNHNVMYWYQQKSSQAPKLLFHYYDKDFNNEADTPDNFQSRRPNTSFCFLDIRSPGLGDTAMYLCATSARTGASEAFFGQGTRLTVV.

CDR3 amino acids: CASSAPPGGRKNEQFF. The CDR3 coding sequence is TGTGCCAGCAGCGCTCCCCCAGGGGGCAGGAAGAATGAGCAGTTCTTC. V and J are TRBV9 and TRBJ2-1; 8 bases agree with TRBD1. The V gene's germline CDR1 is SGDLS and CDR2 YYNGEE. Losses at the gene ends were 3 bases for V and 7 bases for J; bases not matched to a gene: 12. The CDR3 runs to 16 residues.

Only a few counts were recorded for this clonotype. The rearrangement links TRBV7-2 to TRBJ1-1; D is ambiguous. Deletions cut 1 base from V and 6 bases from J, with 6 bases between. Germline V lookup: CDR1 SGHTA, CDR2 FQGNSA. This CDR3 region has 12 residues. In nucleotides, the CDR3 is TGTGCCAGCAGCTTAGTGTTGGCTGAAGCTTTCTTT. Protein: CASSLVLAEAFF.

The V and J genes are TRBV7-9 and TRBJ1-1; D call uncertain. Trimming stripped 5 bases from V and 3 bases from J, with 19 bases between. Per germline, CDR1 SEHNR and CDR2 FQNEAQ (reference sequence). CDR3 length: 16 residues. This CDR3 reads CASSVTMTDHDTEAFF. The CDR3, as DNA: TGTGCCAGCAGCGTGACTATGACTGACCATGACACTGAAGCTTTCTTT.

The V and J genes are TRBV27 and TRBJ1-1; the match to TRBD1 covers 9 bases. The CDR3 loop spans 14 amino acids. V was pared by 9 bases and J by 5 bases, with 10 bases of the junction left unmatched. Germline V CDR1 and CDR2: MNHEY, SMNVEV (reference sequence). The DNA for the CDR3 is TGTGCCAGTAAAGAGGACAGGGGAAGGACTGAAGCTTTCTTT. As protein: CASKEDRGRTEAFF.

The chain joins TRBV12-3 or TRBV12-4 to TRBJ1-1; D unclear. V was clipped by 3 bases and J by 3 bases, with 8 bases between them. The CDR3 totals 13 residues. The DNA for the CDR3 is TGTGCCAGCAGTTTGGGAATAGACACTGAAGCTTTCTTT. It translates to CASSLGIDTEAFF.

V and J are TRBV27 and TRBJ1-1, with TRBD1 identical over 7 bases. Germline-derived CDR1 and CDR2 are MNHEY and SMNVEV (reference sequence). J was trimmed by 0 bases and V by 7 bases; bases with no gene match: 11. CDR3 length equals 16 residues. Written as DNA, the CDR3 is TGTGCCAGCACCCCCGGACAGGCCGGAGTGAACACTGAAGCTTTCTTT. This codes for CASTPGQAGVNTEAFF.

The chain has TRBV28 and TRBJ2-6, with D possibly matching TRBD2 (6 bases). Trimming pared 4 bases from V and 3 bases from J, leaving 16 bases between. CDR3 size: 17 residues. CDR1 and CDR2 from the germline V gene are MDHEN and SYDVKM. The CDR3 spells CASSWRLGAGGANVLTF. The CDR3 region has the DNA TGTGCCAGCAGTTGGAGACTAGGGGCCGGTGGGGCCAACGTCCTGACTTTC.

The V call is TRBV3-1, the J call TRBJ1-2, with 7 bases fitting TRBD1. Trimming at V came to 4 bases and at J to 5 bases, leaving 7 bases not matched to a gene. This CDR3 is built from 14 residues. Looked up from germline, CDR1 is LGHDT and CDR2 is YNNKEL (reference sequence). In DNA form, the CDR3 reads TGTGCCAGCAGCCTCGAGGGGGCCCAATATGGCTACACCTTC. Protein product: CASSLEGAQYGYTF.

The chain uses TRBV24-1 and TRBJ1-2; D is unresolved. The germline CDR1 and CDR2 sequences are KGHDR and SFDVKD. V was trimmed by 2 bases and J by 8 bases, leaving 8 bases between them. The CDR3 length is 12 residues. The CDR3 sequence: CATSDSLGGYTF. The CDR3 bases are TGTGCCACCAGTGATTCCCTCGGGGGCTACACCTTC.

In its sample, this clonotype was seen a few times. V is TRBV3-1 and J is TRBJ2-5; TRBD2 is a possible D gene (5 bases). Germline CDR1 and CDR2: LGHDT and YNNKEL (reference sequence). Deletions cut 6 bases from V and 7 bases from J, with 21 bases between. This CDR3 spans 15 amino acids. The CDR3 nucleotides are TGTGCCAGCAGGCGCAACCGGGATTCCAAGATGACCCAGTACTTC. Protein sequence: CASRRNRDSKMTQYF.

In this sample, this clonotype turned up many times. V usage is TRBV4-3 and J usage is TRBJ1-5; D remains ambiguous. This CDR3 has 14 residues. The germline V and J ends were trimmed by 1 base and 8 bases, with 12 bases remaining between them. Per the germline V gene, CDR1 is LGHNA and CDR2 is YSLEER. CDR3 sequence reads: CASSQGLGREPQHF. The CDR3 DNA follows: TGCGCCAGCAGCCAAGGGTTAGGGCGGGAGCCCCAGCATTTT.

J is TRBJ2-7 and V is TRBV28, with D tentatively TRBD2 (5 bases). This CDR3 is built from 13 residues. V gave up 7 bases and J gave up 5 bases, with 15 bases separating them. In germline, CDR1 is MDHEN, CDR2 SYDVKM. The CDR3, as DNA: TGTGCCAGCAACCCCTCGGGGTTCCACGAGCAGTACTTC. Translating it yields CASNPSGFHEQYF.

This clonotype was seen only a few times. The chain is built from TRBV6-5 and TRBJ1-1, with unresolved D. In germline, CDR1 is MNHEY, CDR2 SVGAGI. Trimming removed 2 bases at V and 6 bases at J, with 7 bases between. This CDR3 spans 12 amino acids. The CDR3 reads CASSYPDAEAFF. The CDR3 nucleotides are TGTGCCAGCAGTTACCCAGACGCTGAAGCTTTCTTT.

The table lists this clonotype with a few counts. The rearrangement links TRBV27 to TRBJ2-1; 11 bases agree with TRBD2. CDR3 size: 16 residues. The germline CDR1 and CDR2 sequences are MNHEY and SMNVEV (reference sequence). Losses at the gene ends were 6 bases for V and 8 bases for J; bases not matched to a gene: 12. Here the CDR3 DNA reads TGTGCCAGCAGCCGCTCGCAGGCTAGCGGGAGGTATGAGCAGTTCTTC. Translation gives CASSRSQASGRYEQFF.

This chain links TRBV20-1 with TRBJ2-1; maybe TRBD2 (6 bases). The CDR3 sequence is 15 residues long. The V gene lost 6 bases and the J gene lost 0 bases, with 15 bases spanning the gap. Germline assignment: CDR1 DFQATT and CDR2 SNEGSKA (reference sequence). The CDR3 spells CSAGSGSSSYNEQFF. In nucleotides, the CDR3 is TGCAGTGCGGGTAGCGGAAGTAGCTCCTACAATGAGCAGTTCTTC.

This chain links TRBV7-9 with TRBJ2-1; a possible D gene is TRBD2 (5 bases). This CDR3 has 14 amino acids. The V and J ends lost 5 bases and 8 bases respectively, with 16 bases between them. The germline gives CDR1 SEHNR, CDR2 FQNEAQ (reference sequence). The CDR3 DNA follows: TGTGCCAGCAGCCCGGGCCCCAGGCGGGATGAGCAGTTCTTC. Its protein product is CASSPGPRRDEQFF.

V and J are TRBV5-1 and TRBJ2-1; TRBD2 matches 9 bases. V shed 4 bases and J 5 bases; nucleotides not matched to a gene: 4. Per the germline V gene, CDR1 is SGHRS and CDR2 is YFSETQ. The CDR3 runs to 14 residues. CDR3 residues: CASSGGRAHNEQFF. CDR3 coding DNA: TGCGCCAGCAGCGGCGGGAGGGCCCACAATGAGCAGTTCTTC.

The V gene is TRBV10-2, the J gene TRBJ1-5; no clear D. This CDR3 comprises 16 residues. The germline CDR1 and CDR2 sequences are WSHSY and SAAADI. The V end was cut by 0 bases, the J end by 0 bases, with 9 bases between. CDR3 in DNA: TGCGCCAGCAGTGAGTCCGGAGGATATAGCAATCAGCCCCAGCATTTT. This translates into CASSESGGYSNQPQHF.

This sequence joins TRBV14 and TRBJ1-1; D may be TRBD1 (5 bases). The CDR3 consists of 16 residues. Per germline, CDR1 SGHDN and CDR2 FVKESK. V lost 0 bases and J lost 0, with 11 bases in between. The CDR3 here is CASSQDQGRMNTEAFF. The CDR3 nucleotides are TGTGCCAGCAGCCAAGATCAGGGCAGGATGAACACTGAAGCTTTCTTT.

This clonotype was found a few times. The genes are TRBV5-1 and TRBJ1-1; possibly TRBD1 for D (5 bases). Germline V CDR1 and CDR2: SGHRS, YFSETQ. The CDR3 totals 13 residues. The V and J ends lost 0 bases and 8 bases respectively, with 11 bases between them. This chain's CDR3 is CASSLGTPLEAFF. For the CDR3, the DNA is TGCGCCAGCAGCTTGGGGACACCGCTCGAAGCTTTCTTT.

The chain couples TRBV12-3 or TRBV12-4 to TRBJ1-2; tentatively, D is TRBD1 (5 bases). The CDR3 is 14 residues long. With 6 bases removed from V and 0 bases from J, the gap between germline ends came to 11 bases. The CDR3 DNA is TGTGCCAGCAGGACCGGGGGGACTAACTATGGCTACACCTTC. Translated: CASRTGGTNYGYTF.

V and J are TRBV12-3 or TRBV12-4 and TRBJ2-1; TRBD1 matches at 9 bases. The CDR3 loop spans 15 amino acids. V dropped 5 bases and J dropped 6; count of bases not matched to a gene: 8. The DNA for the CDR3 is TGTGCCAGCAGTCCGGGGACAGGGAACATCAATGAGCAGTTCTTC. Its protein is CASSPGTGNINEQFF.

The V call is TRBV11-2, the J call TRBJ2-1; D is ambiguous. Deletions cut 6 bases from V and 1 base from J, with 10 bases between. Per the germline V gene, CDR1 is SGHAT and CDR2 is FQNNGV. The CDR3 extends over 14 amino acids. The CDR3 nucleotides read TGTGCCAGCAGACTTAGAGGATCCTACAATGAGCAGTTCTTC. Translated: CASRLRGSYNEQFF. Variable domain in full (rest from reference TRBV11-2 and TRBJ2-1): EAGVAQSPRYKIIEKRQSVAFWCNPISGHATLYWYQQILGQGPKLLIQFQNNGVVDDSQLPKDRFSAERLKGVDSTLKIQPAKLEDSAVYLCASRLRGSYNEQFFGPGTRLTVL.